These T cell receptor beta chains were read from a single sample in a study of T cells in Graves' hyperthyroidism and ophthalmopathy. Each CDR3 protein gets one entry after TCRdb re-called the multiplex PCR reads with MiXCR. This sample carries approximately 410,000 distinct CDR3 sequences, roughly an eighth of them seen once, and the ten largest clones take about 4.9%. What was sequenced was blood. The receptors were sampled from a woman younger than 35 with Graves' hyperthyroidism. The CDR3 runs from the conserved cysteine through the conserved F or W.

v_call | cdr3_length | cdr3_aa
TRBV29-1 | 11 | CSVSGDYGYTF
TRBV30 | 14 | CAWNRRTGWTEAFF
TRBV20-1 | 9 | CSDGGGYTF
TRBV10-3 | 13 | CAIRPDRGQPQHF
TRBV2 | 16 | CASSPPGGLGNQPQHF
TRBV5-1 | 14 | CASSGTGTGTEAFF
TRBV30 | 15 | CAWSVRVLPGNTIYF
TRBV6-1 | 13 | CASRGGASTEAFF
TRBV27 | 15 | CASSIQGRSNTEAFF
TRBV4-3 | 16 | CASSQGLGTGSYEQYF
TRBV5-1 | 14 | CASSLAGESYEQYF
TRBV12-3/TRBV12-4 | 15 | CASSAGAEVNTEAFF
TRBV6-1 | 13 | CAARRGVNTEAFF
TRBV30 | 12 | CAWSVEGQPQHF
TRBV7-9 | 16 | CASSPSMGLAYNEQFF
TRBV5-1 | 16 | CASSPGPSPSNQPQHF
TRBV16 | 14 | CASSPAVSSYEQYF